This passage covers 6 T cell receptor beta chains from one sample sequenced in a study of control samples from healthy donors and cancer patients (dated by TCRdb to the early 2020s). Libraries were constructed by the immunoSEQ multiplex PCR assay. The source is immuneACCESS, and TCRdb retained only in-frame sequences with V and J called. Part of the clones is not carried over; for the studies checked, unresolved V genes explain less than half of this, and the remainder is unexplained. The sample records hundreds of thousands of clones, 80% to 95% of which are singletons. Approximately 6.3% of the sample is in the top ten clones. Sequencing input: PBMCs. Source of these receptors: a man aged 35 to 55 with head and neck cancer.

The rearrangement links TRBV27 to TRBJ1-2; D possibly corresponds to TRBD1 (5 bases). CDR1 and CDR2 from the germline V gene are MNHEY and SMNVEV (reference sequence). This CDR3 is built from 13 residues. Deletions cut 2 bases from V and 11 bases from J, with 15 bases between. CDR3 region: CASSLGQGLFYTF. In DNA form, the CDR3 reads TGTGCCAGCAGTTTAGGGCAGGGTCTCTTTTACACCTTC.

The rearrangement uses TRBV6-1 and TRBJ2-1; TRBD2 aligns across 7 bases. This CDR3 has 16 residues. Germline V gene lookup returns CDR1 MNHNS and CDR2 SASEGT. V was pared by 4 bases and J by 8 bases, with 14 bases of the junction left unmatched. CDR3 in DNA: TGTGCCAGCAGTGTCGGGGTGGGCGGGAGTGGCGATGAGCAGTTCTTC. Translation: CASSVGVGGSGDEQFF.

The table lists this clone with a count of one. The CDR3 loop reads CASSGQGSNQPQHF. Here the CDR3 DNA reads TGCGCCAGCAGTGGCCAAGGGAGCAATCAGCCCCAGCATTTT. The J gene is TRBJ1-5, the V gene TRBV10-2; no reliable D call. Trimming removed 4 bases from V and 1 base from J, with 8 bases in between. The CDR3 is made up of 14 amino acids. Looked up from germline, CDR1 is WSHSY and CDR2 is SAAADI.

This chain connects TRBV18 to TRBJ1-6; D is unclear. CDR3 length equals 14 residues. Germline V CDR1 and CDR2: KGHSH, LQKENI. Trimming removed 3 bases from V and 10 bases from J, with 13 bases in between. For the CDR3, the DNA is TGTGCCAGCTCACCCCAGAGCTCGGGGTCACCCCTCCACTTT. Encoded protein: CASSPQSSGSPLHF.

With respect to this clone: Other DNA sequences of this sample code for an identical CDR3. V usage is TRBV5-1 and J usage is TRBJ2-7; D might be TRBD2 (7 bases). Looked up from germline, CDR1 is SGHRS and CDR2 is YFSETQ. CDR3 length equals 14 residues. Trimming pared 2 bases from V and 4 bases from J, leaving 13 bases between. CDR3 amino acids: CASSFEGGPYEQYF. The CDR3 DNA sequence: TGCGCCAGCAGCTTTGAGGGGGGGCCATACGAGCAGTACTTC.

The rearrangement joins TRBV28 to TRBJ2-4, with 9 positions matching TRBD1. Germline V CDR1 and CDR2: MDHEN, SYDVKM. V dropped 5 bases and J dropped 8; count of bases not matched to a gene: 13. The CDR3 has 16 residues. This chain's CDR3 is CASSDPGTGTLDIQYF. The CDR3 DNA sequence: TGTGCCAGCAGTGACCCCGGGACAGGGACTCTAGACATTCAGTACTTC.